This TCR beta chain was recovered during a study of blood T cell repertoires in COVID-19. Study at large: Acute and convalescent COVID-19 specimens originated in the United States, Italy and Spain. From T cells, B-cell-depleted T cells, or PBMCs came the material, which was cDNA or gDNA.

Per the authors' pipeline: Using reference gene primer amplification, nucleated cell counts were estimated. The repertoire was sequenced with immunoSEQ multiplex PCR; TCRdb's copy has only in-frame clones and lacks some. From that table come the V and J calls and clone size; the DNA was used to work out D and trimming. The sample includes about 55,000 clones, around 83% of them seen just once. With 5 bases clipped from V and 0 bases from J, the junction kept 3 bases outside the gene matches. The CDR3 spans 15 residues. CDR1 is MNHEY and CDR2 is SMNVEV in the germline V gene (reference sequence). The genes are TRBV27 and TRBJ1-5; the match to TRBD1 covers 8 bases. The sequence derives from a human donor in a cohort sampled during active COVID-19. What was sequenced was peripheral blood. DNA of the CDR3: TGTGCCAGCAGTACGGGACAGGTTAGCAATCAGCCCCAGCATTTT. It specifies CASSTGQVSNQPQHF.